These T cell receptor beta chains were read from a single sample in a study of graft-versus-host responses after intestinal transplantation. The assay was immunoSEQ multiplex PCR, and TCRdb's table has in-frame clones only and misses some. The sample consists of 9,400 or so clones, 31% of them appearing once. The sequencing here drew on alloreactive CD4+ T cells from a mixed lymphocyte reaction culture, taken before intestinal transplant. The source is a human patient who received an intestinal transplant. Each CDR3 is given with its conserved first and last residue.

13	TRBV7-2	TRBJ1-2	CASSPTGYYGYTF
13	TRBV5-4	TRBJ1-2	CASSSGGRSGYTF
15	TRBV6-5	TRBJ2-7	CASRQTGPRGYEQYF
14	TRBV2	TRBJ2-3	CASRSTSGGPKQYF
14	TRBV5-1	TRBJ2-2	CASSWRSNTGELFF
12	TRBV29-1	TRBJ2-7	CSVELAAYEQYF
14	TRBV6-5	TRBJ2-7	CASHGSRGVYEQYF
15	TRBV18	TRBJ2-5	CASSPLGGVQETQYF
14	TRBV28	TRBJ2-2	CASSHGGSPGELFF
12	TRBV7-2	TRBJ2-7	CASSFSYYEQYF
14	TRBV7-9	TRBJ1-2	CASSPNRLGHGYTF
15	TRBV18	TRBJ1-5	CASSEDRVSNQPQHF
14	TRBV11-2	TRBJ2-7	CASSPSGASLEQYF
16	TRBV27	TRBJ1-6	CASSLSALDRPSPLHF
15	TRBV9	TRBJ2-1	CASSVDGRFYNEQFF
15	TRBV5-1	TRBJ1-2	CASSFNRGVDYGYTF
15	TRBV5-1	TRBJ2-1	CASSWTASSYNEQFF
14	TRBV28	TRBJ2-1	CAARGQLGNNEQFF
13	TRBV7-2	TRBJ2-5	CASSPRRQETQYF
14	TRBV2	TRBJ2-3	CASNSGISTDTQYF
15	TRBV28	TRBJ1-4	CASSYTGATNEKLFF
16	TRBV18	TRBJ1-3	CASSPLVSFSGNTIYF
17	TRBV5-4	TRBJ2-3	CASSRTSGGYSTDTQYF
18	TRBV4-2	TRBJ2-6	CASSQDARSQAGANVLTF
14	TRBV30	TRBJ1-5	CAWARGGYERPQHF
13	TRBV2	TRBJ1-6	CASSESGHSPLHF
16	TRBV18	TRBJ2-2	CASSPVVQFNTGELFF
14	TRBV6-1	TRBJ2-2	CAIHRTGSTGELFF
13	TRBV6-6	TRBJ1-2	CASTIDRVGGYTF
12	TRBV30	TRBJ2-4	CAWSGRGNIQYF
14	TRBV27	TRBJ2-1	CASSLLRTYNEQFF
12	TRBV30	TRBJ1-3	CAWSRTQNTIYF
17	TRBV13	TRBJ2-3	CASSSSTSGRYTDTQYF
14	TRBV11-3	TRBJ2-2	CASSRGRNTGELFF
14	TRBV13	TRBJ1-2	CASSRDRAAYGYTF
17	TRBV5-4	TRBJ2-7	CASSRTGTSGRGYEQYF
15	TRBV4-1	TRBJ2-1	CASSLLTTVANEQFF
14	TRBV18	TRBJ2-5	CASSGQGGSGTQYF
15	TRBV6-1	TRBJ1-3	CASSVTGSPGNAIYF
15	TRBV4-1	TRBJ1-4	CASSQERDRDEKLFF
15	TRBV19	TRBJ1-4	CASRDRGWTNEKLFF
15	TRBV28	TRBJ1-5	CASSFPDKKNQPQHF